In this sample, the clone carrying this TCR beta chain turned up many times. Its specificity is unknown. Regions amplified from RNA transcripts were the TCR beta CDR3 regions. With the HTBI primer set, the TCR CDR3 went through a first round of RT-PCR. TCRdb passed the multiplex PCR reads through MiXCR, listing each CDR3 protein once. The repertoire holds roughly 650,000 distinct CDR3 sequences, with 15% to 20% as singletons. These data come from a study of T cells in Graves' hyperthyroidism and ophthalmopathy. Overall study context: At initial diagnosis, before any treatment had begun, peripheral blood was obtained. Study-level results: In the blood, most expanded thyroid clonotypes above 0.001 appeared as well.

Diagnoses rested on clinical symptoms, serum thyroxine and TRAb, thyroid ultrasound and orbital computed tomography. Germline V gives CDR1 KGHSH, CDR2 LQKENI. The ends were cut back, 6 bases at V and 4 bases at J, with 13 bases in the middle. The length of the CDR3 is 15 residues. The sample comprised blood. This receptor was taken from a woman in her thirties or forties with Graves' ophthalmopathy. The rearrangement uses TRBV18 and TRBJ2-6; possible D gene TRBD1, 7 bases. Here the CDR3 DNA reads TGTGCCAGCTCCCGACAGGGACTGGGGGCCAACGTCCTGACTTTC. It is translated as CASSRQGLGANVLTF.